These 24 T cell receptor beta chains were all obtained from the same sample, sequenced in a study of shared clonotypes between healthy human individuals. Repertoires were generated with immunoSEQ multiplex PCR, while TCRdb's copy carries only in-frame clones and drops some. The top ten hold under 0.65% of the sample, which has over a million clones, around 78% seen once. Specimen: memory CD4+ T cells from PBMCs. Subset of the sample: CD45RA-negative fraction. These receptors all come from a man younger than 30 in good health. Some clones in this sample may be carry-over from other donors' samples.

The gene calls are TRBV5-4 and TRBJ2-7; TRBD2 aligns across 7 bases. J lost 5 bases, V lost 0 bases, and 8 bases had no gene match. The CDR3 has 15 amino acids. Germline CDR1 and CDR2: SGHNT and YYREEE (reference sequence). CDR3 protein: CASSLGGKRDHEQYF. CDR3 DNA: TGTGCCAGCAGCTTGGGAGGGAAGCGGGACCACGAGCAGTACTTC.

The chain recombines TRBV7-8 with TRBJ2-1; TRBD1 aligns across 7 bases. The CDR3 consists of 13 residues. Losses at the gene ends were 3 bases for V and 5 bases for J; bases not matched to a gene: 1. The germline V gene has CDR1 SGHVS and CDR2 FQNEAQ. In DNA form, the CDR3 reads TGTGCCAGCAGCTTTACAGGGGACAATGAGCAGTTCTTC. It encodes CASSFTGDNEQFF.

The V call is TRBV6-5, the J call TRBJ2-2; unclear D gene. CDR3 size: 13 residues. Germline V CDR1 and CDR2: MNHEY, SVGAGI. Trimming left V 2 bases short and J 7 bases short, with 8 bases between. CDR3 sequence (DNA): TGTGCCAGCAGTTACGATGGGGTCGGGGAGCTGTTTTTT. Amino acid sequence: CASSYDGVGELFF.

This clone has only one observation. This chain links TRBV7-9 with TRBJ1-5; no definite D call. The CDR3 is 13 amino acids. Germline assignment: CDR1 SEHNR and CDR2 FQNEAQ (reference sequence). V was cut by 0 bases and J by 5 bases, with 5 bases left in between. The CDR3 DNA sequence: TGTGCCAGCAGCTTAGCCGCCCATCAGCCCCAGCATTTT. Translating it yields CASSLAAHQPQHF.

The V call is TRBV27, the J call TRBJ1-1; tentative D call: TRBD1 (6 bases). CDR3 length: 15 amino acids. Trimming shortened V by 3 bases and J by 4 bases, and 15 bases separated the two germline ends. From germline, CDR1 is MNHEY and CDR2 SMNVEV (reference sequence). CDR3 region: CASSFGLGAVTEAFF. The DNA of the CDR3 is TGTGCCAGCAGTTTCGGGCTGGGGGCCGTCACTGAAGCTTTCTTT.

This clone was counted a few times. Other DNA sequences from this sample encode an identical CDR3 as well. The rearrangement uses TRBV2 and TRBJ1-1; D is ambiguous. The CDR3 consists of 13 residues. Trimming cost V 7 bases and J 1 base, with 10 bases left between them. Germline lookup yields CDR1 SNHLY and CDR2 FYNNEI. The CDR3 DNA sequence: TGTGCCAGCACCTTGCAAGGGAACACTGAAGCTTTCTTT. Amino acid sequence: CASTLQGNTEAFF.

The rearrangement joins TRBV12-2 to TRBJ1-1. TRBV12-2 is reported as a pseudogene. The CDR3 is made up of 15 amino acids. The CDR3: CASRLERGENTEAFF. CDR3 in DNA: TGTGCAAGTCGCTTAGAACGGGGGGAGAACACTGAAGCTTTCTTT.

The V gene is TRBV15, the J gene TRBJ1-4; weak D call: TRBD1 (5 bases). Per the germline V gene, CDR1 is LNHNV and CDR2 is YYDKDF (reference sequence). This CDR3 has 15 amino acids. V lost 4 bases and J lost 6, with 15 bases in between. In DNA, the CDR3 is TGTGCCACCAGCACCCCGACAGCATCGTATGAAAAACTGTTTTTT. This sequence encodes CATSTPTASYEKLFF.

The chain is built from TRBV4-2 and TRBJ2-4, with D tentatively TRBD1 (5 bases). The CDR3 length is 13 residues. Trimming removed 0 bases from V and 7 bases from J, with 7 bases in between. The V gene's germline CDR1 is LGHNA and CDR2 YNFKEQ. As DNA, the CDR3 is TGTGCCAGCAGCCAAGAGCGACAGAACATTCAGTACTTC. It encodes CASSQERQNIQYF.

This clone was seen only once. The DNA is left out, because the CDR3 cannot be placed on it with certainty; the CDR3 is given as TCRdb lists it. The chain carries TRBV28 and TRBJ1-4; TRBD1 was called by the table and not checked on the DNA. CDR1 MDHEN and CDR2 SYDVKM come from the germline V gene. The CDR3 region is 15 residues in length, termini included. This chain's CDR3 is CATNSGQGFNEKLFF.

The chain is built from TRBV2 and TRBJ1-2; 7 bases map to TRBD1. Losses at the gene ends were 6 bases for V and 4 bases for J; bases not matched to a gene: 2. The CDR3 has 12 amino acids. Per germline, CDR1 SNHLY and CDR2 FYNNEI. CDR3 nucleotides: TGTGCCAGCAGCGGGACAGCCTATGGCTACACCTTC. The encoded protein is CASSGTAYGYTF.

The chain joins TRBV28 to TRBJ2-1, with D possibly matching TRBD1 (6 bases). From germline, CDR1 is MDHEN and CDR2 SYDVKM. This CDR3 comprises 17 residues. Trimming pared 3 bases from V and 7 bases from J, leaving 22 bases between. CDR3 amino acids: CASSLATQGPVGNEQFF. DNA of the CDR3: TGTGCCAGCAGTTTGGCTACACAGGGACCAGTTGGGAATGAGCAGTTCTTC.

The V call is TRBV6-1, the J call TRBJ2-3, with D possibly matching TRBD1 (7 bases). The ends were cut back, 0 bases at V and 2 bases at J, with 15 bases in the middle. The CDR3 totals 17 residues. CDR1 is MNHNS, CDR2 SASEGT, per germline. The CDR3 DNA sequence: TGTGCCAGCAGTGAAGCACAGACAGGGAGGATCACAGATACGCAGTATTTT. Amino acids: CASSEAQTGRITDTQYF.

V usage is TRBV28 and J usage is TRBJ1-4, with D perhaps TRBD1 (5 bases). The CDR3 length is 15 residues. The germline V gene encodes CDR1 MDHEN and CDR2 SYDVKM. The V gene lost 5 bases and the J gene lost 2 bases, with 12 bases spanning the gap. The CDR3 loop reads CASSRIGGTNEKLFF. CDR3 nucleotides: TGTGCCAGCAGTCGAATCGGGGGGACTAATGAAAAACTGTTTTTT.

V and J are TRBV2 and TRBJ1-4; a weak D match, TRBD1 (6 bases). In germline, CDR1 is SNHLY, CDR2 FYNNEI. The CDR3 covers 14 residues. Trimming stripped 8 bases from V and 4 bases from J, with 14 bases between. CDR3 DNA sequence: TGTGCCAGCCTGTTCGGACAGAATAATGAAAAACTGTTTTTT. Translated, it gives CASLFGQNNEKLFF.

V usage is TRBV2 and J usage is TRBJ2-1, with 9 bases identical to TRBD1. J gave up 1 base and V 4 bases, and 5 bases lay outside the gene matches. Germline V gene lookup returns CDR1 SNHLY and CDR2 FYNNEI. The length of the CDR3 is 16 residues. DNA for the CDR3: TGTGCCAGCAGTGGCGGACAGGGGCCATCCTACAATGAGCAGTTCTTC. The encoded protein is CASSGGQGPSYNEQFF.

The chain recombines TRBV30 with TRBJ2-1; the match to TRBD2 covers 8 bases. Losses at the gene ends were 5 bases for V and 0 bases for J; bases not matched to a gene: 6. Germline CDR1 reads GTSNPN; CDR2 reads SVGIG (reference sequence). This CDR3 is 15 amino acids long. Here the CDR3 reads CAWAIAGSSYNEQFF. The CDR3 region has the DNA TGTGCCTGGGCAATAGCGGGATCCTCCTACAATGAGCAGTTCTTC.

This clone is a singleton in its sample. This chain uses TRBV6-4 with TRBJ2-3; D perhaps matches TRBD2 (7 bases). Trimming pared 9 bases from V and 2 bases from J, leaving 18 bases between. Germline V gives CDR1 MRHNA, CDR2 SNTAGT. The CDR3 loop spans 15 amino acids. CDR3 sequence: CASARGAGNTDTQYF. The CDR3 DNA is TGTGCCAGTGCCCGGGGGGCAGGGAACACAGATACGCAGTATTTT.

This chain links TRBV9 with TRBJ2-5; 8 bases are a match to TRBD2. The V gene end was trimmed by 0 bases and the J gene end by 1 base; junction bases not matched to a gene: 8. The CDR3 runs to 17 residues. Per the germline V gene, CDR1 is SGDLS and CDR2 is YYNGEE. The CDR3 bases are TGTGCCAGCAGCGTAGCCGCGGCGGGAGGCGGCCAAGAGACCCAGTACTTC. It translates to CASSVAAAGGGQETQYF.

The rearrangement uses TRBV28 and TRBJ2-7; D remains ambiguous. Trimming shortened V by 5 bases and J by 5 bases, and 7 bases separated the two germline ends. CDR1 is MDHEN and CDR2 is SYDVKM in the germline V gene. The CDR3 has 11 residues. Here the CDR3 DNA reads TGTGCCAGCAGTCGAAGGAACGAGCAGTACTTC. Its protein is CASSRRNEQYF.

A single count supports this clone. Other DNA sequences in this sample translate to the same CDR3. This chain joins TRBV18 and TRBJ2-1; 13 bases match TRBD2. Trimming at V came to 3 bases and at J to 6 bases, leaving 5 bases not matched to a gene. Germline V CDR1 and CDR2: KGHSH, LQKENI. This CDR3 region has 16 residues. The CDR3 loop is CASSPGLAGVGNEQFF. The CDR3 DNA sequence: TGTGCCAGCTCACCCGGACTAGCGGGAGTAGGCAATGAGCAGTTCTTC.

The chain employs TRBV27 and TRBJ2-7; 14 bases line up with TRBD2. The CDR3 has 15 amino acids. CDR1 is MNHEY, CDR2 SMNVEV, per germline (reference sequence). The V and J ends lost 5 bases and 7 bases, in that order; junction bases with no gene match: 7. The CDR3 region is CASSPRLAGGREQYF. The DNA for the CDR3 is TGTGCCAGCAGTCCGAGACTAGCGGGAGGGCGGGAGCAGTACTTC.

The genes are TRBV5-4 and TRBJ2-1; D is tentatively TRBD1 or TRBD2 (5 bases each). Germline V CDR1 and CDR2: SGHNT, YYREEE (reference sequence). The CDR3 spans 17 residues. Deletions cut 0 bases from V and 0 bases from J, with 13 bases between. The CDR3 loop reads CASSLAGGGLSYNEQFF. CDR3 nucleotides: TGTGCCAGCAGCTTGGCCGGTGGGGGTCTCTCCTACAATGAGCAGTTCTTC.

As for this clone: The sample contains more than one DNA sequence encoding this CDR3. This chain links TRBV9 with TRBJ2-1, with 11 bases that match TRBD2. The V and J ends lost 8 bases and 6 bases, in that order; junction bases with no gene match: 4. Germline CDR1 is SGDLS and CDR2 is YYNGEE. The CDR3 consists of 13 residues. Here the CDR3 DNA reads TGTGCCAGTGGCCTAGCGGGAGGCAATGAGCAGTTCTTC. This encodes CASGLAGGNEQFF.